This TCR beta chain came from a study of T cells after yellow fever vaccination. Study findings and constraints: Peak timing came faster in the weaker secondary response, day 5 versus 15.

In this sample, this clonotype turned up many times. Its cognate antigen is unknown. The CDR3 loop spans 14 amino acids. V shed 4 bases and J shed 4 bases, with 13 bases lying between them. CDR1 is SGHRS and CDR2 is YFSETQ in the germline V gene. A single record per CDR3 protein comes from TCRdb applying MiXCR to the 5' RACE reads. The sample has some 220,000 distinct CDR3 sequences; under 3.5% are singletons. The chain links TRBV5-1 to TRBJ2-3, with D perhaps TRBD2 (5 bases). The source is a man between 18 and 29 years old who received the YFV17D yellow fever vaccine. Sequenced material: CD4+ T cells sorted from PBMCs, taken 10 days after the yellow fever booster vaccination. In DNA, the CDR3 is TGCGCCAGCAGCCTGGCTACGGAGGCAGATACGCAGTATTTT. Residues: CASSLATEADTQYF.